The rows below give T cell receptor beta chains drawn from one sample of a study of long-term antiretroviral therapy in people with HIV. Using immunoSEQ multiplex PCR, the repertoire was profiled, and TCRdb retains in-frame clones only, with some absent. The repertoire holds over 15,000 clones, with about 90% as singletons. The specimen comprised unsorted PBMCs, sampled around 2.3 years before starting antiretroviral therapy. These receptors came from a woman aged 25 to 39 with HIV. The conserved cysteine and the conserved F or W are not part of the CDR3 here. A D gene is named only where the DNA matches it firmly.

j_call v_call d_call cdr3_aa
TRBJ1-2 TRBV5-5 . ASSFSGGSNGYT
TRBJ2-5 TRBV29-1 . SVAPYDFGRETQY
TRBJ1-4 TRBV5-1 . ASSSGNEKLF
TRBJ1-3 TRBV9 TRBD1 ASSVGQGSGNTIY
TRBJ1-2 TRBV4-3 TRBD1 ASSQDNRGTGNYGYT
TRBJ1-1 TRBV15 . ATSNANTEAF
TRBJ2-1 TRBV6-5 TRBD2 ASSSRERGGDEQF
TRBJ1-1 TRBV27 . ASRKAGVWGTEAF
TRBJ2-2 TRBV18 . ASSQGPWDRELF
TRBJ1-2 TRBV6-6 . ASSYSNRNYGYT
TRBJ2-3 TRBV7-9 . ASSNRVSNTQY
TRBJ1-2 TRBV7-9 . ASSLFGPGNYGYT
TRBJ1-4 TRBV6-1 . ASSTGNREKLF
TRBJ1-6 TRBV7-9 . ASSLYTGTAALAPLH
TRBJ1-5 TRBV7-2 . ASGGSNQPQH
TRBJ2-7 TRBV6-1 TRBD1 ASSSRGSAEQY
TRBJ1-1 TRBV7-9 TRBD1 ASSLVQGANTEAF
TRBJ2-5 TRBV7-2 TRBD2 ASRSLLAGGPEQETQY
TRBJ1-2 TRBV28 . ASSLALSEIYGYT
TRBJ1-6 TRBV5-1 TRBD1 ASSTGQDNSPLH
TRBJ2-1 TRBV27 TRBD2 ASSYWTSGNEQF
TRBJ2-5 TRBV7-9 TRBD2 ASSLDTSAQETQY
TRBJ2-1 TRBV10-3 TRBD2 AISESSGGATNEQF
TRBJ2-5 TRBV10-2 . ASSEMGSRETQY
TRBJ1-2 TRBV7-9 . ASSLDRPSEGYT
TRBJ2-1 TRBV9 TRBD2 ASSSKLAGGNDEQF
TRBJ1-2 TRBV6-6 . ASSKSDWTNYGYT
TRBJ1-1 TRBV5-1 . ASSPRRNTEAF
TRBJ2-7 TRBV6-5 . ASSYATSAASYEQY
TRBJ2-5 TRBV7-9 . ASTLGAVYQETQY
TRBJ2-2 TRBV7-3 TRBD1 ASSLYPLGQGGAGELF
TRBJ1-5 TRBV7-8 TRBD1 ASSLERGPNQPQH